This is a list of T cell receptor beta chains from one sample in a study of shared clonotypes between healthy human individuals. Generated by immunoSEQ multiplex PCR, the TCRdb table keeps only in-frame clones and is missing some. The sample lists some 1.5 million clones, 95% to 99% occurring once. Material: naive CD4+ T cells sorted from blood. The receptor source for this set is a man aged 25 to 45 in good health. Both conserved end residues are part of each CDR3. A D gene is named only where the DNA matches it firmly. Some rows mark clone size as missing; the rest say once, few, many or name a class of expanded clone.

v_call: TRBV7-9; j_call: TRBJ2-7; d_call: TRBD2; clone_size: NA; cdr3_nt: TGTGCCAGCAGCTTAGTGCGGGAGGGATTGTACGAGCAGTACTTC; cdr3_aa: CASSLVREGLYEQYF
v_call: TRBV10-1; j_call: TRBJ2-3; d_call: NA; clone_size: NA; cdr3_nt: TGCGCCAGCAGTGAAGGACAGATCACAGATACGCAGTATTTT; cdr3_aa: CASSEGQITDTQYF
v_call: TRBV28; j_call: TRBJ2-3; d_call: TRBD2; clone_size: NA; cdr3_nt: TGTGCCAGCAGCTTGATTAGCGGGAGGGCCCATACGCAGTATTTT; cdr3_aa: CASSLISGRAHTQYF
v_call: TRBV11-2; j_call: TRBJ2-3; d_call: TRBD1; clone_size: NA; cdr3_nt: TGTGCCAGCAGCCTGGGCGTGACAGGGCGCACAGATACGCAGTATTTT; cdr3_aa: CASSLGVTGRTDTQYF
v_call: TRBV7-9; j_call: TRBJ2-1; d_call: NA; clone_size: NA; cdr3_nt: TGTGCCAGCAGCTTAAGAGGGAGCGCCTACAATGAGCAGTTCTTC; cdr3_aa: CASSLRGSAYNEQFF
v_call: TRBV28; j_call: TRBJ2-3; d_call: NA; clone_size: NA; cdr3_nt: TGTGCCAGCAGTCCGACACCCCCCGGGACTCTGAACACAGATACGCAGTATTTT; cdr3_aa: CASSPTPPGTLNTDTQYF
v_call: TRBV11-2; j_call: TRBJ2-6; d_call: NA; clone_size: NA; cdr3_nt: TGTGCCAGCAGCTTAGAGAGTCGCGTTAGCTCTGGGGCCAACGTCCTGACTTTC; cdr3_aa: CASSLESRVSSGANVLTF
v_call: TRBV2; j_call: TRBJ2-7; d_call: NA; clone_size: NA; cdr3_nt: TGTGCCAGCAGTGGGGGGCGGGGGAGTTACGAGCAGTACTTC; cdr3_aa: CASSGGRGSYEQYF
v_call: TRBV6-5; j_call: TRBJ2-5; d_call: NA; clone_size: NA; cdr3_nt: TGTGCCAGCAGCCCGGGGTGGGAGACCCAGTACTTC; cdr3_aa: CASSPGWETQYF
v_call: TRBV9; j_call: TRBJ2-3; d_call: TRBD2; clone_size: NA; cdr3_nt: TGTGCCAGCAGCACCCGGACTAGCGGGGGCACAGATACGCAGTATTTT; cdr3_aa: CASSTRTSGGTDTQYF
v_call: TRBV18; j_call: TRBJ2-3; d_call: NA; clone_size: NA; cdr3_nt: TGTGCCAGCTCACCTCCTGGACTGCGGGATACGCAGTATTTT; cdr3_aa: CASSPPGLRDTQYF
v_call: TRBV6-5; j_call: TRBJ1-4; d_call: NA; clone_size: NA; cdr3_nt: TGTGCCAGCAGTTTCGGGGCCTCTAATGAAAAACTGTTTTTT; cdr3_aa: CASSFGASNEKLFF
v_call: TRBV5-1; j_call: TRBJ2-7; d_call: NA; clone_size: NA; cdr3_nt: TGCGCCAGCAGCTTCGGCGGTTCCTACGAGCAGTACTTC; cdr3_aa: CASSFGGSYEQYF
v_call: TRBV10-3; j_call: TRBJ2-7; d_call: NA; clone_size: NA; cdr3_nt: TGTGCCATCAGTGAGTCACCGGGGTCTCCCTACGAGCAGTACTTC; cdr3_aa: CAISESPGSPYEQYF
v_call: TRBV4-1; j_call: TRBJ2-2; d_call: NA; clone_size: few; cdr3_nt: TGCGCCAGCAGCCAAGCTATAACAAGCGATCCCGGGGAGCTGTTTTTT; cdr3_aa: CASSQAITSDPGELFF
v_call: TRBV2; j_call: TRBJ1-1; d_call: TRBD1; clone_size: NA; cdr3_nt: TGTGCCAGCAGACGCCAGAGGACAGGGGGTTCAATGAACACTGAAGCTTTCTTT; cdr3_aa: CASRRQRTGGSMNTEAFF
v_call: TRBV10-1; j_call: TRBJ2-1; d_call: TRBD2; clone_size: once; cdr3_nt: TGCGCCAGCAGAGCTAGCGGAATATACAATGAGCAGTTCTTC; cdr3_aa: CASRASGIYNEQFF
v_call: TRBV18; j_call: TRBJ1-3; d_call: NA; clone_size: NA; cdr3_nt: TGTGCCAGCTCGAACTCTGGAAACACCATATATTTT; cdr3_aa: CASSNSGNTIYF
v_call: TRBV15; j_call: TRBJ2-1; d_call: NA; clone_size: once; cdr3_nt: TGTGCCACCAGCAGAGGCCGGGGAGACAATGAGCAGTTCTTC; cdr3_aa: CATSRGRGDNEQFF
v_call: TRBV27; j_call: TRBJ1-3; d_call: NA; clone_size: NA; cdr3_nt: TGTGCCAGCAGTTTGGGGGTTGGAAACACCATATATTTT; cdr3_aa: CASSLGVGNTIYF
v_call: TRBV27; j_call: TRBJ1-2; d_call: NA; clone_size: NA; cdr3_nt: TGTGCCAGCAGTTTATTAGGGGACGCAGACTATGGCTACACCTTC; cdr3_aa: CASSLLGDADYGYTF
v_call: TRBV7-9; j_call: TRBJ1-4; d_call: NA; clone_size: once; cdr3_nt: TGTGCCAGCACCTCGAGAGAAAGGAATGAAAAACTGTTTTTT; cdr3_aa: CASTSRERNEKLFF
v_call: TRBV9; j_call: TRBJ1-5; d_call: NA; clone_size: NA; cdr3_nt: TGTGCCAGCAGCGTAGGGGCTTTGGAGCAGCCCCAGCATTTT; cdr3_aa: CASSVGALEQPQHF
v_call: TRBV18; j_call: TRBJ2-5; d_call: NA; clone_size: NA; cdr3_nt: TGTGCCAGCTCGCGCCTCGGTGGAGGAGAGACCCAGTACTTC; cdr3_aa: CASSRLGGGETQYF
v_call: TRBV5-1; j_call: TRBJ2-7; d_call: NA; clone_size: NA; cdr3_nt: TGCGCCAGCAGCTTGGAAGACCCTGGCGAGCAGTACTTC; cdr3_aa: CASSLEDPGEQYF
v_call: TRBV5-4; j_call: TRBJ1-1; d_call: NA; clone_size: NA; cdr3_nt: TGTGCCAGCAGCCATAGAAACAGAAGACCCCAGGGACCCCAAGCTTTCTTT; cdr3_aa: CASSHRNRRPQGPQAFF
v_call: TRBV28; j_call: TRBJ2-3; d_call: TRBD2; clone_size: NA; cdr3_nt: TGTGCCAGCAGTGGGTCGTCTAGCGGGAGTAAGCCAGATACGCAGTATTTT; cdr3_aa: CASSGSSSGSKPDTQYF
v_call: TRBV29-1; j_call: TRBJ2-4; d_call: TRBD1; clone_size: NA; cdr3_nt: TGCAGCGTAAGGACAGGGGGACACATTCAGTACTTC; cdr3_aa: CSVRTGGHIQYF
v_call: TRBV9; j_call: TRBJ1-5; d_call: NA; clone_size: NA; cdr3_nt: TGTGCCAGCAGCGTAGAGGGTGGACAGCCCCAGCATTTT; cdr3_aa: CASSVEGGQPQHF
v_call: TRBV9; j_call: TRBJ2-2; d_call: TRBD1; clone_size: NA; cdr3_nt: TGTGCCAGCAGCCTCAGGGGGATGAACACCGGGGAGCTGTTTTTT; cdr3_aa: CASSLRGMNTGELFF
v_call: TRBV6-4; j_call: TRBJ2-3; d_call: TRBD2; clone_size: NA; cdr3_nt: TGTGCCAGCAGTTATAGCGGGAGGGCCCCAGATACGCAGTATTTT; cdr3_aa: CASSYSGRAPDTQYF
v_call: TRBV9; j_call: TRBJ2-3; d_call: NA; clone_size: once; cdr3_nt: TGTGCCAGCAGCGTTCAGAGTGGCACAGATACGCAGTATTTT; cdr3_aa: CASSVQSGTDTQYF
v_call: TRBV4-3; j_call: TRBJ2-3; d_call: NA; clone_size: NA; cdr3_nt: TGCGCCAGCAGCCAAGAGCCCCCCGGGCGTAGGGGCTCAGATACGCAGTATTTT; cdr3_aa: CASSQEPPGRRGSDTQYF
v_call: TRBV28; j_call: TRBJ2-1; d_call: TRBD1; clone_size: NA; cdr3_nt: TGTGCCAGCAGTACAGGGGGTTACCCCGACAATGAGCAGTTCTTC; cdr3_aa: CASSTGGYPDNEQFF
v_call: TRBV12-2; j_call: TRBJ2-1; d_call: NA; clone_size: NA; cdr3_nt: TGTGCAAGTCGCCACCAGGAAGCGGGAAGACTCTACAATGAGCAGTTCTTC; cdr3_aa: CASRHQEAGRLYNEQFF
v_call: TRBV28; j_call: TRBJ1-3; d_call: NA; clone_size: NA; cdr3_nt: TGTGCCAGCAATGGAAACACCATATATTTT; cdr3_aa: CASNGNTIYF
v_call: TRBV5-6; j_call: TRBJ2-7; d_call: NA; clone_size: once; cdr3_nt: TGTGCCAGCAGTTCTCCCAGGGGCCTCTACGAGCAGTACTTC; cdr3_aa: CASSSPRGLYEQYF
v_call: TRBV6-5; j_call: TRBJ2-7; d_call: TRBD1; clone_size: NA; cdr3_nt: TGTGCCAGCAGTTACCTTTGGACAGGGGTTGGCTACGAGCAGTACTTC; cdr3_aa: CASSYLWTGVGYEQYF
v_call: TRBV5-1; j_call: TRBJ2-1; d_call: TRBD2; clone_size: NA; cdr3_nt: TGCGCCAGCAGCGGGAGGGACTTGAGCTCCTACAATGAGCAGTTCTTC; cdr3_aa: CASSGRDLSSYNEQFF
v_call: TRBV9; j_call: TRBJ2-3; d_call: NA; clone_size: once; cdr3_nt: TGTGCCAGCAGCGTAGCAGTAAAAGCAGATACGCAGTATTTT; cdr3_aa: CASSVAVKADTQYF
v_call: TRBV7-2; j_call: TRBJ2-7; d_call: NA; clone_size: NA; cdr3_nt: TGTGCCAGCAGCCCCGGGGCGGGACACTCCTACGAGCAGTACTTC; cdr3_aa: CASSPGAGHSYEQYF
v_call: TRBV11-2; j_call: TRBJ2-1; d_call: TRBD2; clone_size: NA; cdr3_nt: TGTGCCAGCAGCTTTCTTCTAGCGGGAGGGGGGAATGAGCAGTTCTTC; cdr3_aa: CASSFLLAGGGNEQFF
v_call: TRBV10-1; j_call: TRBJ2-7; d_call: NA; clone_size: NA; cdr3_nt: TGCGCCAGCAGTGTGAACAGGGTGGGCGAGCAGTACTTC; cdr3_aa: CASSVNRVGEQYF
v_call: TRBV27; j_call: TRBJ1-5; d_call: NA; clone_size: NA; cdr3_nt: TGTGCCAGCAGTTTAAAGGTGGGGGCGCAGGGGTTGGAGAATCAGCCCCAGCATTTT; cdr3_aa: CASSLKVGAQGLENQPQHF
v_call: TRBV19; j_call: TRBJ1-5; d_call: TRBD1; clone_size: NA; cdr3_nt: TGTGCCAGTAGCAAGCCCGGACAGGGATTACAGCCCCAGCATTTT; cdr3_aa: CASSKPGQGLQPQHF
v_call: TRBV4-2; j_call: TRBJ2-1; d_call: NA; clone_size: NA; cdr3_nt: TGTGCCAGCAGCCAAGGAGAGCGACAGGAGCACAATGAGCAGTTCTTC; cdr3_aa: CASSQGERQEHNEQFF
v_call: TRBV30; j_call: TRBJ2-3; d_call: TRBD1; clone_size: NA; cdr3_nt: TGTGCCTGGAGTTCGGACAGGGGCACAGATACGCAGTATTTT; cdr3_aa: CAWSSDRGTDTQYF
v_call: TRBV7-9; j_call: TRBJ2-1; d_call: NA; clone_size: NA; cdr3_nt: TGTGCCAGCAGCTCCAGGGTTTCCGGTGAGCAGTTCTTC; cdr3_aa: CASSSRVSGEQFF
v_call: TRBV4-1; j_call: TRBJ2-7; d_call: TRBD1; clone_size: NA; cdr3_nt: TGCGCCAGCAGCCAACTAAGTCCGGGACAGGGAACCTACGAGCAGTACTTC; cdr3_aa: CASSQLSPGQGTYEQYF
v_call: TRBV5-4; j_call: TRBJ2-1; d_call: TRBD2; clone_size: NA; cdr3_nt: TGTGCCAGCAGCTTGGAAGGACTAGCGGGAAATGAGCAGTTCTTC; cdr3_aa: CASSLEGLAGNEQFF
v_call: TRBV27; j_call: TRBJ2-1; d_call: TRBD2; clone_size: NA; cdr3_nt: TGTGCCAGCCGCCCTAGCGGGAGACAAGACAATGAGCAGTTCTTC; cdr3_aa: CASRPSGRQDNEQFF
v_call: TRBV7-2; j_call: TRBJ2-7; d_call: TRBD1; clone_size: NA; cdr3_nt: TGTGCCAGCAGCTCTTGGACAGGCACTGGCGAGCAGTACTTC; cdr3_aa: CASSSWTGTGEQYF
v_call: TRBV27; j_call: TRBJ1-2; d_call: NA; clone_size: NA; cdr3_nt: TGTGCCAGCAGCGGGGAACACGACTATGGCTACACCTTC; cdr3_aa: CASSGEHDYGYTF
v_call: TRBV10-3; j_call: TRBJ2-1; d_call: TRBD2; clone_size: NA; cdr3_nt: TGTGCCATCAGTACCCCGCGAAGCGGGAGGGCCAATGAGCAGTTCTTC; cdr3_aa: CAISTPRSGRANEQFF